The 14 T cell receptor beta chains given below trace back to one sample, sequenced in a study of shared clonotypes between healthy human individuals. This table comes from immunoSEQ multiplex PCR, and its TCRdb copy is limited to in-frame clones, with some not included. The sample gives some 300,000 clones, 70% to 75% of which show up once; about 9.4% is in the top ten. The sample taken for sequencing was memory CD4+ T cells sorted from blood. The subset here: CD45RA-negative fraction. The source is a man aged 30 to 45 in good health.

A single count supports this clone. The V call is TRBV5-1, the J call TRBJ2-3, with D possibly matching TRBD2 (6 bases). There are 14 residues in the CDR3. V lost 6 bases to trimming and J lost 1 base, with 12 bases between them. Germline CDR1 and CDR2: SGHRS and YFSETQ. CDR3 residues: CASKPTGGTDTQYF. The DNA for the CDR3 is TGCGCCAGCAAACCCACGGGAGGCACAGATACGCAGTATTTT.

This chain links TRBV5-4 with TRBJ2-2; 8 bases are shared with TRBD2. Germline assignment: CDR1 SGHNT and CDR2 YYREEE (reference sequence). Trimming at V came to 4 bases and at J to 6 bases, leaving 2 bases not matched to a gene. This CDR3 has 13 residues. The CDR3 spells CASSLRGAGELFF. The CDR3 nucleotides read TGTGCCAGCAGCCTGCGGGGGGCCGGGGAGCTGTTTTTT.

The chain carries TRBV5-6 and TRBJ1-4, with TRBD1 as a possible D gene (6 bases). CDR3 length: 15 residues. V was trimmed by 1 base and J by 6 bases, leaving 13 bases between them. CDR1 and CDR2 (germline): SGHDT, YYEEEE. CDR3: CASSLQERGDEKLFF. CDR3 in DNA: TGTGCCAGCAGCTTGCAGGAGAGGGGGGATGAAAAACTGTTTTTT.

This clone occurred many times. The chain couples TRBV30 to TRBJ2-5; D tentatively fits TRBD1 or TRBD2 (5 bases each). Germline CDR1 GTSNPN, CDR2 SVGIG (reference sequence). The CDR3 spans 15 residues. V lost 0 bases and J lost 5, with 16 bases in between. CDR3 sequence: CAWSVGEPGRETQYF. The CDR3 coding sequence is TGTGCCTGGAGTGTAGGAGAACCGGGGCGGGAGACCCAGTACTTC.

The chain combines TRBV19 with TRBJ1-4, with unresolved D. The CDR3 is made up of 15 amino acids. From germline, CDR1 is LNHDA and CDR2 SQIVND (reference sequence). The V end was cut by 4 bases, the J end by 5 bases, with 14 bases between. CDR3 nucleotide sequence: TGTGCCAGTAGTAGTTCGGCGGGTCCAAATGAAAAACTGTTTTTT. It encodes CASSSSAGPNEKLFF.

In this sample, this clone turned up once. The gene calls are TRBV11-3 and TRBJ1-2, with D unclear. The V gene's germline CDR1 is SGHNT and CDR2 YENEEA. The CDR3 has 14 residues. Trimming took off 2 bases at V and 5 bases at J, with 12 bases between the two ends. In DNA form, the CDR3 reads TGTGCCAGCAGCTTATCCACCAACTGGTATGGCTACACCTTC. It specifies CASSLSTNWYGYTF.

This clone showed up many times. CDR3 DNA: TGTGCCAGCAGTGACGTTTATCAGCCCCAGCATTTT. It translates to CASSDVYQPQHF. The rearrangement links TRBV28 to TRBJ1-5; D unclear. Germline CDR1 is MDHEN and CDR2 is SYDVKM. The CDR3 is 12 residues long. Trimming left V 5 bases short and J 5 bases short, with 7 bases between.

The chain recombines TRBV9 with TRBJ2-5; possible D gene TRBD1, 6 bases. Looked up from germline, CDR1 is SGDLS and CDR2 is YYNGEE. Trimming removed 0 bases from V and 5 bases from J, with 14 bases in between. The CDR3 totals 15 residues. The DNA of the CDR3 is TGTGCCAGCAGCGTAGGGTCTGGGGGCCGGGAGACCCAGTACTTC. Translated, it gives CASSVGSGGRETQYF.

This chain uses TRBV6-5 with TRBJ1-3; D perhaps matches TRBD1 (5 bases). The V gene lost 2 bases and the J gene lost 0 bases, with 8 bases spanning the gap. From germline, CDR1 is MNHEY and CDR2 SVGAGI. The CDR3 loop spans 15 amino acids. In nucleotides, the CDR3 is TGTGCCAGCAGTTACGGGGCTACCTCTGGAAACACCATATATTTT. Translating it yields CASSYGATSGNTIYF.

This clone was picked up a small number of times. The V gene is TRBV28, the J gene TRBJ1-1; D remains unclear. The CDR3 spans 14 residues. Germline-derived CDR1 and CDR2 are MDHEN and SYDVKM. The V end lost 7 bases, the J end lost 5 bases, and 17 bases lay between the germline ends. The CDR3, as DNA: TGTGCCAGCATACCCGCCTCCTGGGGAACTGAAGCTTTCTTT. Protein: CASIPASWGTEAFF. The variable domain in full, with the rest retrieved from reference TRBV28 and TRBJ1-1, is DVKVTQSSRYLVKRTGEKVFLECVQDMDHENMFWYRQDPGLGLRLIYFSYDVKMKEKGDIPEGYSVSREKKERFSLILESASTNQTSMYLCASIPASWGTEAFFGQGTRLTVV.

This chain connects TRBV19 to TRBJ1-4; a possible D gene is TRBD1 (6 bases). CDR1 LNHDA and CDR2 SQIVND come from the germline V gene (reference sequence). Trimming pared 2 bases from V and 7 bases from J, leaving 8 bases between. The CDR3 consists of 13 residues. The CDR3: CASSIRDTEKLFF. The DNA of the CDR3 is TGTGCCAGTAGTATACGGGACACTGAAAAACTGTTTTTT.

The V gene is TRBV10-1, the J gene TRBJ2-5; D is perhaps TRBD1 (6 bases). Trimming cost V 3 bases and J 9 bases, with 11 bases left between them. Germline V gene sequence: CDR1 WNHNN, CDR2 SYGVQD (reference sequence). The CDR3 covers 12 residues. The CDR3 loop reads CASSDPDRPQYF. The CDR3 DNA sequence: TGCGCCAGCAGTGATCCCGACAGGCCCCAGTACTTC.

V gene TRBV19 combines with J gene TRBJ2-2; D ambiguous. V gave up 4 bases and J gave up 6 bases, with 12 bases separating them. The CDR3 sequence is 14 residues long. Germline-derived CDR1 and CDR2 are LNHDA and SQIVND (reference sequence). CDR3 residues: CASSNFRFSGELFF. Here the CDR3 DNA reads TGTGCCAGTAGTAATTTCCGGTTCTCCGGGGAGCTGTTTTTT.

Regarding this clone: Within the sample, other DNA sequences also encode this same CDR3. The V gene is TRBV5-1, the J gene TRBJ1-4; D is unclear. The V gene's germline CDR1 is SGHRS and CDR2 YFSETQ. Trimming took 0 bases from V and 4 from J, leaving 7 bases between them. This CDR3 is built from 14 residues. CDR3 coding DNA: TGCGCCAGCAGCTTGGAACCGATTAATGAAAAACTGTTTTTT. Its protein product is CASSLEPINEKLFF.